This is a list of T cell receptor beta chains from one sample in a study of blood T cell repertoires in COVID-19. Only in-frame clones appear in the TCRdb table, and some are missing; sequencing was by immunoSEQ multiplex PCR. Of 40,000 to 45,000 clones in the sample, 92% were seen once. The sequenced sample was peripheral blood. The source of these receptors is a human donor in a cohort sampled during active COVID-19. Each CDR3 is given with its conserved first and last residue. The D gene is left open where the match is weak. Only some rows state a clone size, as once, few, many or a class for expanded clones.

TRBV19	-	TRBJ2-2	-	CASSRGRTEVTGELFF	TGTGCCAGTAGTAGGGGGCGGACAGAAGTTACCGGGGAGCTGTTTTTT
TRBV7-8	-	TRBJ2-7	-	CASSLGRTFYYEQYF	TGTGCCAGCAGCTTAGGGCGGACATTTTACTACGAGCAGTACTTC
TRBV6-2/TRBV6-3	-	TRBJ2-1	TRBD2	CASSYPLAGATTNEQFF	TGTGCCAGCAGTTACCCCCTAGCGGGGGCCACGACCAATGAGCAGTTCTTC
TRBV5-1	-	TRBJ2-3	-	CASSQRTPNTDTQYF	TGCGCCAGCAGCCAGCGGACGCCCAACACAGATACGCAGTATTTT
TRBV28	-	TRBJ2-3	-	CASSLPQSDTQYF	TGTGCCAGCAGTTTACCCCAGTCAGATACGCAGTATTTT
TRBV7-2	-	TRBJ1-5	-	CASSPRGGNQPQHF	TGTGCCAGCAGCCCCCGGGGGGGCAATCAGCCCCAGCATTTT
TRBV10-3	-	TRBJ2-3	TRBD2	CAAGTSGAQDTQYF	TGTGCCGCGGGGACTAGCGGGGCACAAGATACGCAGTATTTT
TRBV7-3	-	TRBJ1-3	-	CASSLNPVSSGNTIYF	TGTGCCAGCAGCTTAAACCCCGTGAGCTCTGGAAACACCATATATTTT
TRBV7-6	-	TRBJ2-2	TRBD2	CASSLKRGPTGELFF	TGTGCCAGCAGCCTTAAGCGGGGGCCCACCGGGGAGCTGTTTTTT
TRBV4-1	-	TRBJ2-5	-	CASSRDIKETQYF	TGCGCCAGCAGCAGGGACATTAAAGAGACCCAGTACTTC
TRBV7-9	-	TRBJ2-1	-	CASSLTSFPNEQFF	TGTGCCAGCAGCTTAACTAGTTTCCCCAATGAGCAGTTCTTC
TRBV18	few	TRBJ1-3	-	CASSPVLGGNSGNTIYF	TGTGCCAGCTCACCAGTTCTGGGAGGGAACTCTGGAAACACCATATATTTT
TRBV2	-	TRBJ2-7	TRBD2	CASTKLAGGAHEQYF	TGTGCCAGCACTAAACTAGCGGGGGGCGCCCACGAGCAGTACTTC
TRBV7-2	-	TRBJ2-2	-	CASSLSNTGELFF	TGTGCCAGCAGCTTATCTAACACCGGGGAGCTGTTTTTT
TRBV5-6	-	TRBJ1-1	-	CASSLFSLTGRTEAFF	TGTGCCAGCAGCTTGTTCTCACTAACAGGGCGTACTGAAGCTTTCTTT
TRBV10-2	few	TRBJ2-3	-	CASSESSVYTDTQYF	TGCGCCAGCAGTGAGTCGTCGGTTTACACAGATACGCAGTATTTT
TRBV12-3/TRBV12-4	-	TRBJ1-2	-	CASSTPGLGYTF	TGTGCCAGCAGTACGCCGGGTCTCGGCTACACCTTC
TRBV5-1	-	TRBJ2-1	TRBD2	CASSSLAGRSYNEQFF	TGCGCCAGCAGCTCCTTAGCGGGGCGGTCCTACAATGAGCAGTTCTTC
TRBV27	once	TRBJ1-5	-	CASSPGQYSNQPQHF	TGTGCCAGCAGTCCCGGACAATATAGCAATCAGCCCCAGCATTTT
TRBV7-2	few	TRBJ1-1	TRBD1	CASSFWIRGQDTEAFF	TGTGCCAGCAGCTTTTGGATTAGGGGGCAGGACACTGAAGCTTTCTTT
TRBV28	-	TRBJ2-7	-	CASSPRGMGSSYEQYF	TGTGCCAGCAGTCCTAGAGGGATGGGGTCCTCCTACGAGCAGTACTTC
TRBV3-1/TRBV3-2	-	TRBJ2-5	TRBD2	CASSQGGLAGRETQYF	TGTGCCAGCAGCCAAGGGGGACTAGCAGGGCGAGAGACCCAGTACTTC
TRBV9	-	TRBJ2-2	-	CASNHYAGELFF	TGTGCCAGCAACCACTACGCCGGGGAGCTGTTTTTT
TRBV5-1	few	TRBJ1-4	-	CASSLESGVGEKLFF	TGCGCCAGCAGCTTGGAGTCGGGGGTCGGGGAAAAACTGTTTTTT
TRBV5-4	-	TRBJ1-1	-	CASSLAGRGTEAFF	TGTGCCAGCAGCTTGGCCGGGAGGGGCACTGAAGCTTTCTTT
TRBV27	-	TRBJ1-1	TRBD1	CASSLTGGWTGNTEAFF	TGTGCCAGCAGTTTAACGGGGGGGTGGACAGGGAACACTGAAGCTTTCTTT
TRBV2	-	TRBJ1-2	TRBD1	CASRGQGWMGGGYTF	TGTGCCAGCAGGGGACAGGGTTGGATGGGAGGCGGCTACACCTTC
TRBV2	-	TRBJ2-1	TRBD2	CASRGLAGDYNEQFF	TGTGCCAGCAGAGGACTAGCGGGGGACTACAATGAGCAGTTCTTC
TRBV10-3	-	TRBJ1-4	-	CAISDGGWEKLFF	TGTGCCATCAGTGATGGGGGCTGGGAAAAACTGTTTTTT
TRBV6-2/TRBV6-3	-	TRBJ2-1	TRBD2	CASSPLLAGVGEQFF	TGTGCCAGCAGTCCCTTACTAGCGGGAGTCGGTGAGCAGTTCTTC
TRBV27	-	TRBJ2-7	TRBD1	CASSLGQESYEQYF	TGTGCCAGCAGTTTAGGACAGGAGTCCTACGAGCAGTACTTC
TRBV5-6	-	TRBJ1-6	TRBD1	CASSPLDRDNSPLHF	TGTGCCAGCAGCCCATTGGACAGGGATAATTCACCCCTCCACTTT
TRBV7-2	-	TRBJ2-7	-	CASSLPSAGAYEQYF	TGTGCCAGCAGCTTACCCTCAGCGGGTGCCTACGAGCAGTACTTC
TRBV27	-	TRBJ2-5	-	CASSRTGWETQYF	TGTGCCAGCAGCCGTACAGGTTGGGAGACCCAGTACTTC
TRBV7-2	-	TRBJ1-5	-	CASSLWAHSNQPQHF	TGTGCCAGCAGCTTATGGGCTCATAGCAATCAGCCCCAGCATTTT
TRBV5-6	-	TRBJ1-2	TRBD1	CASSLLGQGLNYGYTF	TGTGCCAGCAGCTTGCTGGGACAGGGACTCAACTATGGCTACACCTTC
TRBV5-1	-	TRBJ1-1	-	CASRRDLNTEAFF	TGCGCCAGCAGGAGGGATTTGAACACTGAAGCTTTCTTT
TRBV19	-	TRBJ1-6	TRBD1	CASSTTGGTGNSPLHF	TGTGCCAGTAGTACGACAGGGGGCACGGGGAATTCACCCCTCCACTTT
TRBV6-7	once	TRBJ1-2	-	CASTPGSHAPTGYTF	TGTGCCAGCACTCCAGGGTCGCACGCACCGACGGGCTACACCTTC
TRBV5-6	-	TRBJ2-7	TRBD2	CASGRLAGGLREQYF	TGTGCCAGCGGAAGGCTAGCGGGGGGTCTGAGGGAGCAGTACTTC
TRBV7-3	-	TRBJ2-2	-	CASSLNPDRNTGELFF	TGTGCCAGCAGCTTAAACCCTGACAGGAACACCGGGGAGCTGTTTTTT
TRBV4-3	-	TRBJ1-4	TRBD1	CASSQGATGGNEKLFF	TGCGCCAGCAGCCAAGGAGCGACAGGGGGGAATGAAAAACTGTTTTTT
TRBV12-5	-	TRBJ2-2	-	CASVSDTGELFF	TGTGCTAGTGTTTCAGACACCGGGGAGCTGTTTTTT
TRBV5-6	-	TRBJ2-3	-	CASSLRGTDTQYF	TGTGCCAGCAGTTTGAGAGGAACAGATACGCAGTATTTT
TRBV7-9	-	TRBJ1-1	TRBD1	CASSLGDRLNTEAFF	TGTGCCAGCAGCTTAGGGGACAGGCTGAACACTGAAGCTTTCTTT
TRBV4-3	-	TRBJ2-1	TRBD2	CASSRFGGTRSNEQFF	TGCGCCAGCAGCCGCTTTGGCGGGACTAGATCCAATGAGCAGTTCTTC
TRBV28	-	TRBJ2-7	-	CASSTGSPREQYF	TGTGCCAGCAGCACAGGGTCGCCCCGGGAGCAGTACTTC
TRBV7-7	-	TRBJ2-1	TRBD2	CASSLACASGITGTYNEQFF	TGTGCTAGCAGCTTAGCGTGTGCTAGCGGGATAACAGGGACCTACAATGAGCAGTTCTTC
TRBV5-5	-	TRBJ2-6	-	CASSSQGPGANVLTF	TGTGCCAGCAGCTCCCAGGGGCCAGGGGCCAACGTCCTGACTTTC
TRBV7-2	-	TRBJ2-7	-	CASSLASGVAEQYF	TGTGCCAGCAGCTTAGCGAGTGGAGTTGCAGAGCAGTACTTC
TRBV4-3	-	TRBJ2-1	-	CASSQDPPVFSYNEQFF	TGCGCCAGCAGCCAAGATCCTCCAGTGTTTTCCTACAATGAGCAGTTCTTC
TRBV24-1	-	TRBJ1-1	TRBD1	CATSDRGTGGDYKAFF	TGTGCCACCAGTGATCGGGGGACAGGGGGCGATTATAAAGCTTTCTTT
TRBV5-8	-	TRBJ2-1	-	CASSDEAEQFF	TGTGCCAGCAGCGATGAGGCTGAGCAGTTCTTC
TRBV4-3	-	TRBJ2-1	TRBD2	CASSQDPARTSGYSEQFF	TGCGCCAGCAGCCAAGATCCTGCCCGGACTAGCGGGTACAGTGAGCAGTTCTTC
TRBV30	-	TRBJ1-3	TRBD1	CACSGARWGTGGNTIYF	TGTGCCTGCAGCGGGGCTAGATGGGGGACAGGCGGAAACACCATATATTTT
TRBV3-1/TRBV3-2	-	TRBJ2-2	-	CASSPPGTVVTGELFF	TGTGCCAGCAGCCCCCCGGGAACAGTAGTCACCGGGGAGCTGTTTTTT
TRBV19	once	TRBJ2-7	-	CASSITADPREQYF	TGTGCCAGTAGTATTACCGCGGATCCTAGGGAGCAGTACTTC
TRBV5-1	few	TRBJ2-7	TRBD1	CASSPGGTGVYEQYF	TGCGCCAGCAGCCCTGGGGGGACAGGGGTGTACGAGCAGTACTTC